This T cell receptor beta chain originates from a study of T cells in Graves' hyperthyroidism and ophthalmopathy. This clonotype was recorded at least ten times. Any patient presenting with uncontrolled infection, other autoimmune disease, pregnancy or lactation was left out. Germline-derived CDR1 and CDR2 are LNHDA and SQIVND (reference sequence). V was pared by 7 bases and J by 3 bases, with 12 bases between. This CDR3 has 13 residues. Template material for amplifying TCR beta CDR3 regions consisted of RNA transcripts. First-round RT-PCR targeting the TCR CDR3 was performed with the HTBI primer set. TCRdb re-derived calls from the multiplex PCR reads in MiXCR, one entry per CDR3 protein. There are 550,000 to 700,000 distinct CDR3 sequences in the sample; about 15% occur only once, and around 4.5% lies in the top ten.

What was sequenced was blood. The gene calls are TRBV19 and TRBJ1-1; D gene ambiguous. The clonotype comes from a middle-aged woman with Graves' ophthalmopathy. CDR3 DNA: TGTGCCAGTAAGGCCCCGGGAGACACTGAAGCTTTCTTT. Translated, it gives CASKAPGDTEAFF.